The next 28 T cell receptor beta chains were all read from a single sample in a study of OX40 agonist ivuxolimab in advanced cancers. The data were produced by immunoSEQ multiplex PCR, yet TCRdb's version contains in-frame clones alone and is incomplete. Here the sample spans 72,000 or so clones, roughly 84% being singletons. Here the sequenced sample was CD4+ or CD8+ T cells sorted from blood, taken in a trial of the OX40 agonist ivuxolimab. These receptors were taken from an adult with an advanced solid tumor such as melanoma, head and neck, liver or kidney cancer.

J is TRBJ1-3 and V is TRBV18; D uncertain. CDR3 length: 15 residues. V lost 2 bases and J lost 0, with 8 bases in between. Germline V gives CDR1 KGHSH, CDR2 LQKENI. The CDR3 region is CASSPTDVSGNTIYF. The CDR3 nucleotides read TGTGCCAGCTCACCAACGGACGTCTCTGGAAACACCATATATTTT.

V gene TRBV28 combines with J gene TRBJ2-1; 11 bases fit TRBD1. Germline values: CDR1 MDHEN, CDR2 SYDVKM. The CDR3 has 18 amino acids. V lost 1 base and J lost 4; bases outside the gene matches: 9. The CDR3 reads CASSLFGSGQGGYNEQFF. The CDR3 DNA reads as TGTGCCAGCAGTTTATTTGGATCGGGACAGGGGGGGTACAATGAGCAGTTCTTC.

The chain combines TRBV18 with TRBJ2-3, with TRBD2 matching 7 bases. CDR3 length: 15 amino acids. CDR1 is KGHSH and CDR2 is LQKENI in the germline V gene. Germline trimming cut 4 bases from V and 6 bases from J; bases unmatched to any gene: 10. The CDR3 DNA sequence: TGTGCCAGCTCACTACTCCTAGCGGTTGTGGATACGCAGTATTTT. This codes for CASSLLLAVVDTQYF.

V is TRBV19 and J is TRBJ1-2; D is ambiguous. Trimming removed 2 bases from V and 2 bases from J, with 15 bases in between. Germline V CDR1 and CDR2: LNHDA, SQIVND (reference sequence). The CDR3 extends over 16 amino acids. CDR3 in amino acids: CASSISGGQTNYGYTF. The CDR3 nucleotides read TGTGCCAGTAGTATATCGGGCGGGCAAACCAACTATGGCTACACCTTC.

The V call is TRBV11-3, the J call TRBJ1-1; a possible D gene is TRBD1 (5 bases). This CDR3 is built from 15 residues. V was shortened by 0 bases and J by 2 bases, with 10 bases between the two germline ends. CDR1 is SGHNT and CDR2 is YENEEA in the germline V gene. DNA for the CDR3: TGTGCCAGCAGCTTAGATGGGACCCGCAACACTGAAGCTTTCTTT. This gives the protein CASSLDGTRNTEAFF.

This clone was recorded once. The chain couples TRBV7-6 to TRBJ2-1; D is unresolved. The V end was cut by 0 bases, the J end by 2 bases, with 11 bases between. Germline CDR1 is SGHVS and CDR2 is FNYEAQ. The CDR3 runs to 16 residues. CDR3 coding DNA: TGTGCCAGCAGCTTAGCTTACGGAAAGACCTACAATGAGCAGTTCTTC. Its translation: CASSLAYGKTYNEQFF.

The chain uses TRBV4-2 and TRBJ2-1; D is uncertain. Trimming took off 0 bases at V and 10 bases at J, with 19 bases between the two ends. CDR3 length: 16 amino acids. CDR1 LGHNA and CDR2 YNFKEQ come from the germline V gene. The CDR3 here is CASSQDTLGREREQFF. The CDR3 bases are TGTGCCAGCAGCCAAGATACCCTCGGACGCGAAAGGGAGCAGTTCTTC.

This chain uses TRBV12-5 with TRBJ1-3; perhaps TRBD1 as D (6 bases). Germline CDR1 is LGHNT and CDR2 is FRNRAP. Deletions cut 5 bases from V and 4 bases from J, with 12 bases between. The CDR3 loop spans 14 amino acids. The CDR3 sequence is CASGMDSLGNTIYF. CDR3 DNA sequence: TGTGCTAGTGGTATGGACAGCCTAGGAAACACCATATATTTT.

V usage is TRBV5-1 and J usage is TRBJ1-1, with D maybe TRBD1 (5 bases). CDR3 size: 15 residues. Germline V gene sequence: CDR1 SGHRS, CDR2 YFSETQ. The V and J ends lost 0 bases and 3 bases respectively, with 12 bases between them. The CDR3 DNA sequence: TGCGCCAGCAGCTTGGGGGGACCTGGGGACACTGAAGCTTTCTTT. Translating it yields CASSLGGPGDTEAFF.

J is TRBJ2-3 and V is TRBV6-5; D is ambiguous. V was trimmed by 6 bases and J by 3 bases, leaving 10 bases between them. The CDR3 contains 13 residues. Germline V lookup: CDR1 MNHEY, CDR2 SVGAGI. The CDR3 protein is CASRSLGTDTQYF. The CDR3 nucleotides read TGTGCCAGCAGGAGCCTTGGTACAGATACGCAGTATTTT.

This chain connects TRBV7-2 to TRBJ1-1; D is uncertain. This CDR3 comprises 14 residues. Germline-derived CDR1 and CDR2 are SGHTA and FQGNSA. The germline V and J ends were trimmed by 1 base and 4 bases, with 10 bases remaining between them. The CDR3 DNA follows: TGTGCCAGCAGCTTAGGAGAGGTCTCCACTGAAGCTTTCTTT. Encoded protein: CASSLGEVSTEAFF.

The chain carries TRBV4-2 and TRBJ2-3; TRBD2 aligns across 8 bases. With 1 base clipped from V and 0 bases from J, the junction kept 12 bases outside the gene matches. There are 19 residues in the CDR3. The germline V gene encodes CDR1 LGHNA and CDR2 YNFKEQ. The CDR3 spells CASSQVLGREGQSTDTQYF. The DNA of the CDR3 is TGTGCCAGCAGCCAAGTCCTTGGTCGGGAGGGCCAGAGCACAGATACGCAGTATTTT.

This clone has more than one count but fewer than ten. The chain joins TRBV28 to TRBJ2-2; TRBD1 is a possible D gene (5 bases). CDR1 is MDHEN and CDR2 is SYDVKM in the germline V gene. V was clipped by 2 bases and J by 6 bases, with 13 bases between them. There are 15 residues in the CDR3. The CDR3 sequence is CASSLLGAFSGELFF. As DNA, the CDR3 is TGTGCCAGCAGTTTACTAGGGGCTTTCTCCGGGGAGCTGTTTTTT.

The chain recombines TRBV28 with TRBJ1-2, with D possibly being TRBD1 (5 bases). V lost 6 bases, J lost 0 bases, and 8 bases lay in between. The CDR3 is 13 amino acids. Germline CDR1 reads MDHEN; CDR2 reads SYDVKM. CDR3 DNA sequence: TGTGCCAGCAGACTGACAGCTAACTATGGCTACACCTTC. Amino acid sequence: CASRLTANYGYTF.

This clone appeared a single time. The rearrangement uses TRBV27 and TRBJ2-3, with 12 bases fitting TRBD2. V lost 6 bases to trimming and J lost 4 bases; unmatched junction nucleotides: 11. Germline loops: CDR1 MNHEY, CDR2 SMNVEV (reference sequence). The CDR3 length is 17 residues. This chain's CDR3 is CASSITPSGRGADTQYF. CDR3 sequence (DNA): TGTGCCAGCAGCATTACCCCTAGCGGGAGGGGCGCAGATACGCAGTATTTT.

In the case of this clone: In the same sample, other DNA sequences code for this CDR3. This chain uses TRBV5-4 with TRBJ2-7; D possibly corresponds to TRBD2 (5 bases). The V and J ends lost 3 bases and 0 bases respectively, with 13 bases between them. CDR3 length: 15 residues. The V gene's germline CDR1 is SGHNT and CDR2 YYREEE (reference sequence). The CDR3 DNA reads as TGTGCCAGCAGCTCTATAGCAGGAGGCTCCTACGAGCAGTACTTC. This translates into CASSSIAGGSYEQYF.

This clone was recorded a few times. This chain connects TRBV6-6 to TRBJ2-7, with a tentative D call TRBD1 (5 bases). V was shortened by 6 bases and J by 2 bases, with 11 bases between the two germline ends. The CDR3 length is 13 residues. Germline-derived CDR1 and CDR2 are MNHNY and SVGAGI (reference sequence). This CDR3 reads CASRETATYEQYF. In DNA, the CDR3 is TGTGCCAGCAGGGAGACAGCTACCTACGAGCAGTACTTC.

This chain uses TRBV27 with TRBJ2-2; D not certain. Germline assignment: CDR1 MNHEY and CDR2 SMNVEV (reference sequence). The CDR3 consists of 12 residues. Trimming took off 0 bases at V and 7 bases at J, with 3 bases between the two ends. The CDR3 coding sequence is TGTGCCAGCAGTTTATCCGGCGGGGAGCTGTTTTTT. It encodes CASSLSGGELFF.

This chain joins TRBV7-2 and TRBJ1-5; TRBD1 is a possible D gene (5 bases). Trimming shortened V by 5 bases and J by 4 bases, and 9 bases separated the two germline ends. CDR1 SGHTA and CDR2 FQGNSA come from the germline V gene. This CDR3 is built from 13 residues. The CDR3 region has the DNA TGTGCCAGCAGCAGACAGCCGAATCAGCCCCAGCATTTT. It is translated as CASSRQPNQPQHF.

V gene TRBV6-5 combines with J gene TRBJ2-1, with 11 bases fitting TRBD1. CDR1 is MNHEY and CDR2 is SVGAGI in the germline V gene. CDR3 length: 15 amino acids. V was pared by 7 bases and J by 6 bases, with 8 bases of the junction left unmatched. This CDR3 reads CASTPDRGRSNEQFF. The CDR3 DNA follows: TGTGCCAGCACCCCGGACAGGGGGCGATCCAATGAGCAGTTCTTC.

V and J are TRBV7-9 and TRBJ2-7; D uncertain. The CDR3 is 12 amino acids. Germline V gene lookup returns CDR1 SEHNR and CDR2 FQNEAQ (reference sequence). V was pared by 5 bases and J by 2 bases, with 7 bases between. The CDR3 loop is CASSPTAYEQYF. CDR3 coding DNA: TGTGCCAGCAGCCCCACCGCCTACGAGCAGTACTTC. Variable domain in full (rest from reference TRBV7-9 and TRBJ2-7): DTGVSQNPRHKITKRGQNVTFRCDPISEHNRLYWYRQTLGQGPEFLTYFQNEAQLEKSRLLSDRFSAERPKGSFSTLEIQRTEQGDSAMYLCASSPTAYEQYFGPGTRLTVT.

The CDR3 region is CASSPGGSSGNTPTDTQYF. CDR3 DNA: TGTGCCAGCAGCCCGGGGGGCTCTAGCGGAAACACACCTACAGATACGCAGTATTTT. V gene TRBV28 combines with J gene TRBJ2-3, with D maybe TRBD2 (7 bases). Trimming removed 6 bases from V and 3 bases from J, with 28 bases in between. CDR1 is MDHEN and CDR2 is SYDVKM in the germline V gene. This CDR3 is built from 19 residues.

This rearrangement joins TRBV7-2 to TRBJ2-7; a possible D gene is TRBD1 (6 bases). In germline, CDR1 is SGHTA, CDR2 FQGNSA. There are 15 residues in the CDR3. With 1 base removed from V and 4 bases from J, the gap between germline ends came to 14 bases. In DNA, the CDR3 is TGTGCCAGCAGCTTAGAAGGGACATCTAGGTACGAGCAGTACTTC. This translates into CASSLEGTSRYEQYF.

The rearrangement uses TRBV11-2 and TRBJ2-2; 7 bases are a match to TRBD2. This CDR3 has 16 amino acids. CDR1 SGHAT and CDR2 FQNNGV come from the germline V gene. V was clipped by 0 bases and J by 5 bases; unmatched bases: 6. This CDR3 is CASSLEGLLSTGELFF. Here the CDR3 DNA reads TGTGCCAGCAGCTTAGAGGGACTACTATCAACCGGGGAGCTGTTTTTT.

This clone was picked up one time. The chain links TRBV7-2 to TRBJ1-2, with D tentatively TRBD1 (5 bases). The CDR3 is 13 residues long. Deletions cut 8 bases from V and 6 bases from J, with 16 bases between. Germline CDR1 reads SGHTA; CDR2 reads FQGNSA. CDR3: CASSPTGRNGYTF. Here the CDR3 DNA reads TGTGCCAGCTCCCCCACAGGCAGGAATGGCTACACCTTC.

This clone was seen just once. The V gene is TRBV19, the J gene TRBJ2-3; D perhaps matches TRBD2 (6 bases). Germline CDR1 is LNHDA and CDR2 is SQIVND (reference sequence). The CDR3 covers 15 residues. V gave up 3 bases and J gave up 2 bases, with 12 bases separating them. The CDR3 DNA follows: TGTGCCAGTAGTATGGCAGCGGGCGACACAGATACGCAGTATTTT. Translating gives CASSMAAGDTDTQYF. Looking up the rest from reference TRBV19 and TRBJ2-3 gives the full variable domain: DGGITQSPKYLFRKEGQNVTLSCEQNLNHDAMYWYRQDPGQGLRLIYYSQIVNDFQKGDIAEGYSVSREKKESFPLTVTSAQKNPTAFYLCASSMAAGDTDTQYFGPGTRLTVL.

The chain carries TRBV19 and TRBJ1-1, with D perhaps matching TRBD1 (6 bases). CDR3 length: 14 residues. Germline-derived CDR1 and CDR2 are LNHDA and SQIVND (reference sequence). With 6 bases removed from V and 6 bases from J, the gap between germline ends came to 17 bases. CDR3 protein: CASSNLGGGPEAFF. CDR3 nucleotide sequence: TGTGCCAGTAGCAACCTAGGGGGTGGCCCTGAAGCTTTCTTT.

The sample holds a few counts of this clone. The rearrangement uses TRBV19 and TRBJ2-3; 9 nucleotides match TRBD2. CDR3 length: 15 amino acids. After removal of 5 bases from V and 5 bases from J, the junction contained 8 bases not matched to a gene. Germline values: CDR1 LNHDA, CDR2 SQIVND (reference sequence). CDR3 DNA sequence: TGTGCCAGTAGTTTCGAGGGACTAGCAAGAGATACGCAGTATTTT. Encoded protein: CASSFEGLARDTQYF. The variable domain in full, completed from reference TRBV19 and TRBJ2-3, reads DGGITQSPKYLFRKEGQNVTLSCEQNLNHDAMYWYRQDPGQGLRLIYYSQIVNDFQKGDIAEGYSVSREKKESFPLTVTSAQKNPTAFYLCASSFEGLARDTQYFGPGTRLTVL.